This T cell receptor (beta chain) was identified during a study of OX40 agonist ivuxolimab in advanced cancers. For the study at large: Given to patients was ivuxolimab, an agonistic anti-OX40 (CD134) antibody.

Excluded were patients having autoimmune disease history or systemic immunosuppression. Whole-study results and caveats: At doses 0.1 to 3.0 mg/kg, CD4+ and CD8+ clones expanded. The average count of expanded clones was higher among CD8+ T cells than among CD4+.

The protocol was immunoSEQ multiplex PCR, while the TCRdb copy is restricted to in-frame clones and leaves out a portion. The table records 22,000 or so clones, roughly 80% of them present only once. As regards this clone: Its target is not known.

Trimming left V 5 bases short and J 5 bases short, with 13 bases between. This CDR3 is 13 amino acids long. Germline values: CDR1 SGHTA, CDR2 FQGNSA. This TCR came from an adult with an advanced solid tumor such as melanoma, head and neck, liver or kidney cancer. The material was CD4+ or CD8+ T cells sorted from blood, obtained in a trial of the OX40 agonist ivuxolimab. V gene TRBV7-2 combines with J gene TRBJ2-7, with a possible D match to TRBD1 (6 bases). DNA of the CDR3: TGTGCCAGCAGCCAAGTGGGGGCCGACGAGCAGTACTTC. It codes for CASSQVGADEQYF. The whole variable domain, filled in from reference TRBV7-2 and TRBJ2-7, reads GAGVSQSPSNKVTEKGKDVELRCDPISGHTALYWYRQSLGQGLEFLIYFQGNSAPDKSGLPSDRFSAERTGGSVSTLTIQRTQQEDSAVYLCASSQVGADEQYFGPGTRLTVT.